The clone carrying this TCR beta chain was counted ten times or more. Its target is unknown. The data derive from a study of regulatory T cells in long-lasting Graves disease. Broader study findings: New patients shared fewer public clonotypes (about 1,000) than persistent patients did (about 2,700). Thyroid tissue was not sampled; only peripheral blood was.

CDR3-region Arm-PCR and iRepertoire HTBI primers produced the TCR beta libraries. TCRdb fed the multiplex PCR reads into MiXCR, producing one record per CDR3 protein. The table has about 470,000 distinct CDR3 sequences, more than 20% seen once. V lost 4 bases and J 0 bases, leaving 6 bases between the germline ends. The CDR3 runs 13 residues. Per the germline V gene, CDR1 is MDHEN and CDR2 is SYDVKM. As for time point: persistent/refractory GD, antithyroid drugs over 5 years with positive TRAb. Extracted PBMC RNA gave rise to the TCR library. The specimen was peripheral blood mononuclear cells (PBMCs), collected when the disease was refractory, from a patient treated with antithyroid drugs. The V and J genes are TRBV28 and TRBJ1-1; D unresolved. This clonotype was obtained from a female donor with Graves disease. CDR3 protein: CASSSYLNTEAFF. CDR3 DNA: TGTGCCAGCAGTTCATATCTGAACACTGAAGCTTTCTTT.